This T cell receptor beta chain was captured in a study of cytotoxic CD8 clonotypes in ibrutinib-treated CLL. Study-level points and caveats: Sampling times, which were not matched between the groups, differed between sustained-remission patients and progressing patients.

Generated by immunoSEQ multiplex PCR, the TCRdb table keeps only in-frame clones and is missing some. Among under 300,000 clones listed, about 72% were seen once. On this clone itself: Its matching antigen is unknown.

The origin of this receptor is a human donor with chronic lymphocytic leukemia. The sequencing used PBMCs, collected at disease progression, from a patient treated with ibrutinib.

This CDR3 is CASSVRDREYGYTF. The CDR3 nucleotides are TGTGCCAGCAGTGTCCGGGACAGGGAGTATGGCTACACCTTC. V usage is TRBV25-1 and J usage is TRBJ1-2, with TRBD1 matching 9 bases. Germline V gene lookup returns CDR1 MGHDK and CDR2 SYGVNS. This CDR3 has 14 amino acids. The V and J ends lost 4 bases and 5 bases, in that order; junction bases with no gene match: 5.